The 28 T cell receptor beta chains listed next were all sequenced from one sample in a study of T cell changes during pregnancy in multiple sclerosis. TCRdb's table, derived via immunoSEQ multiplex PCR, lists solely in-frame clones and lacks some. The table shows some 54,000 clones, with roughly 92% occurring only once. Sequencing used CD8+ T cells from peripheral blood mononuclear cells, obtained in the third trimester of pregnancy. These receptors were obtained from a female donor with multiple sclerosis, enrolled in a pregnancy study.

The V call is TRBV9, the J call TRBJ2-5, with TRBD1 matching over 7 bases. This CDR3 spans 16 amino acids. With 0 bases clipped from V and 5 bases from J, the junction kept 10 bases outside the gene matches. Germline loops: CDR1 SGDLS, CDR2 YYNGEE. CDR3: CASSVGDEGARETQYF. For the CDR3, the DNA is TGTGCCAGCAGCGTAGGGGATGAGGGGGCGAGGGAGACCCAGTACTTC.

CDR3 loop: CASSSSRDSYGYTF. The CDR3, as DNA: TGTGCCAGCAGCTCCAGCAGGGACTCCTATGGCTACACCTTC. J is TRBJ1-2 and V is TRBV7-9; D is perhaps TRBD1 (5 bases). Germline values: CDR1 SEHNR, CDR2 FQNEAQ (reference sequence). The V gene lost 4 bases and the J gene lost 4 bases, with 13 bases spanning the gap. The CDR3 runs to 14 residues.

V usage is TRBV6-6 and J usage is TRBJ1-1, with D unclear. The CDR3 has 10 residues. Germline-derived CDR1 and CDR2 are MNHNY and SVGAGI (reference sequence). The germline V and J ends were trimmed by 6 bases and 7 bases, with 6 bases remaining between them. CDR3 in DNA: TGTGCCAGCAGCGGGGTTGAAGCTTTCTTT. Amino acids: CASSGVEAFF.

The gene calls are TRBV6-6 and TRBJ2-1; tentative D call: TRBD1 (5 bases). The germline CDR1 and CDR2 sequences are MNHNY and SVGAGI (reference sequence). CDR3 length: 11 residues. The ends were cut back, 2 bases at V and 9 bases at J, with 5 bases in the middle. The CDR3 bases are TGTGCCAGCAGTTACGGGGCTGAGCAGTTCTTC. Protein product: CASSYGAEQFF.

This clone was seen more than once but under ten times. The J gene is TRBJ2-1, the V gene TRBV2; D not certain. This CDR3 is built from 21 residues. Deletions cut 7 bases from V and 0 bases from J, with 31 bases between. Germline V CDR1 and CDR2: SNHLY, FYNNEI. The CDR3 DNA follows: TGTGCCAGCATAACTACAATTACCGACCCTCGACCCGAAGCCTCCTACAATGAGCAGTTCTTC. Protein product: CASITTITDPRPEASYNEQFF. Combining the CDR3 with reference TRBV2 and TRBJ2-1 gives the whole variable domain EPEVTQTPSHQVTQMGQEVILRCVPISNHLYFYWYRQILGQKVEFLVSFYNNEISEKSEIFDDQFSVERPDGSNFTLKIRSTKLEDSAMYFCASITTITDPRPEASYNEQFFGPGTRLTVL.

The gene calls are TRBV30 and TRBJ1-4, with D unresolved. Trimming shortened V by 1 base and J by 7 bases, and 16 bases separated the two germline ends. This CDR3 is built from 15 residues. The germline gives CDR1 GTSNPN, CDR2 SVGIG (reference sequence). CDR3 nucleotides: TGTGCCTGGAGTGGACAAAAGGCGGGGATTGAAAAACTGTTTTTT. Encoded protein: CAWSGQKAGIEKLFF.

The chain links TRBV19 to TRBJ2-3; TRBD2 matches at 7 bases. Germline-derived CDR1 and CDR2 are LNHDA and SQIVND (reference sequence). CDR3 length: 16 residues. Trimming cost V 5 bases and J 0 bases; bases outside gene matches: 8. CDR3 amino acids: CASSFIAGPSTDTQYF. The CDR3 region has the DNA TGTGCCAGTAGTTTTATAGCGGGCCCCAGCACAGATACGCAGTATTTT.

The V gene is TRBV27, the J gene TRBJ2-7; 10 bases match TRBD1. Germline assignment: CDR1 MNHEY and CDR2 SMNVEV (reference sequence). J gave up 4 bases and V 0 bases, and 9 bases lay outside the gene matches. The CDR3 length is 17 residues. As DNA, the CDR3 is TGTGCCAGCAGTTTATCGCTCGGGGACAGGGGATCGTACGAGCAGTACTTC. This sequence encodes CASSLSLGDRGSYEQYF.

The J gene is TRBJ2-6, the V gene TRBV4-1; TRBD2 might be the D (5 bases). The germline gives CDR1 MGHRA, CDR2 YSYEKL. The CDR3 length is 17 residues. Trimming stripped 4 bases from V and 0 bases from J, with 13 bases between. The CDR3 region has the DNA TGCGCCAGCAGCCCTGTCGCGGGCAGCTCTGGGGCCAACGTCCTGACTTTC. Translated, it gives CASSPVAGSSGANVLTF.

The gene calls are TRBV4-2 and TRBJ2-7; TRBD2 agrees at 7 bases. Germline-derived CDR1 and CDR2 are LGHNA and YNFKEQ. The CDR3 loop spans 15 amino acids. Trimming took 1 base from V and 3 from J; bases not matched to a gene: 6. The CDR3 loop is CASSQGPGGVYEQYF. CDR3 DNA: TGTGCCAGCAGCCAAGGTCCGGGAGGAGTCTACGAGCAGTACTTC.

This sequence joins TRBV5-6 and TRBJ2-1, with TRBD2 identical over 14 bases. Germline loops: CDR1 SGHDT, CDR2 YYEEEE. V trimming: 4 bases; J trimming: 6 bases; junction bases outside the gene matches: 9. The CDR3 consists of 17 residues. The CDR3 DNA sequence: TGTGCCAGCAGCACGGAGGGACTAGCGGGAGTGGCCAATGAGCAGTTCTTC. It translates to CASSTEGLAGVANEQFF.

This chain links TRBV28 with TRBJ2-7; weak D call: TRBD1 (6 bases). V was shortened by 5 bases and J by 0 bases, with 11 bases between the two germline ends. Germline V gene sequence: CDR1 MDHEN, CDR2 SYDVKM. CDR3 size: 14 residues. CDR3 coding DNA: TGTGCCAGCAGTCCGACAGGTTACTCCTACGAGCAGTACTTC. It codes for CASSPTGYSYEQYF.

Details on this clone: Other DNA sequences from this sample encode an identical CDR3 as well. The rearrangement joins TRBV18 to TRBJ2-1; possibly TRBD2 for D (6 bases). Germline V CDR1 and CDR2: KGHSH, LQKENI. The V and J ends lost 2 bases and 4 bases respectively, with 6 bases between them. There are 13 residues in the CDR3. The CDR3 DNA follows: TGTGCCAGCTCACCAGGGGGGTACAATGAGCAGTTCTTC. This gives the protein CASSPGGYNEQFF.

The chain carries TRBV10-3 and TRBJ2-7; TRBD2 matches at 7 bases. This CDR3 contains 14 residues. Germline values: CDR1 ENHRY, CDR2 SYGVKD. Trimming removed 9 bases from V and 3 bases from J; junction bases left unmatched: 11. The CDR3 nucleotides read TGTGCCATTAGACCCAGCGGGGTAGTCTACGAGCAGTACTTC. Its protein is CAIRPSGVVYEQYF.

CDR3 sequence reads: CASSYSALNTEAFF. The CDR3 nucleotides are TGTGCCAGCAGTTACTCTGCGCTGAACACTGAAGCTTTCTTT. J is TRBJ1-1 and V is TRBV6-5, with D hard to call. Deletions cut 0 bases from V and 0 bases from J, with 5 bases between. Germline V gives CDR1 MNHEY, CDR2 SVGAGI. This CDR3 region has 14 residues.

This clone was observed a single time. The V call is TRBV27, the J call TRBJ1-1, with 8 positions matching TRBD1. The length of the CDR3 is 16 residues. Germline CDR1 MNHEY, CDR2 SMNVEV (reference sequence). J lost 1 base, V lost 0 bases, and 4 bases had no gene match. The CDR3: CASSLSAGTGNTEAFF. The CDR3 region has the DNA TGTGCCAGCAGTTTATCAGCAGGGACAGGGAACACTGAAGCTTTCTTT.

The CDR3 DNA is TGTGCCAGCAGCCCCCGGGACAGGGGGCCCCCAGTCGGGGAGCTGTTTTTT. Protein product: CASSPRDRGPPVGELFF. The chain is built from TRBV7-9 and TRBJ2-2; TRBD1 agrees at 12 bases. CDR1 and CDR2 (germline): SEHNR, FQNEAQ (reference sequence). The CDR3 runs 17 residues. Trimming removed 5 bases from V and 7 bases from J; junction bases left unmatched: 11.

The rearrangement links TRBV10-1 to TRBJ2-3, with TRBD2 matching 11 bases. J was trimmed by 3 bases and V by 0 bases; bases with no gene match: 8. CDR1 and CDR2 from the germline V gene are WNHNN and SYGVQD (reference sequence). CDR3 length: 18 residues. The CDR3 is CASSESRRVAGGTDTQYF. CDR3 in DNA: TGCGCCAGCAGTGAGTCCCGCCGGGTAGCGGGAGGGACAGATACGCAGTATTTT.

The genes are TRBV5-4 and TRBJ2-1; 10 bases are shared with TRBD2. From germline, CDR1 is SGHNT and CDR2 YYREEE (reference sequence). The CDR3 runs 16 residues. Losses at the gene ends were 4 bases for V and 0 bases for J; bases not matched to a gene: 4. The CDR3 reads CASSGTSVYSYNEQFF. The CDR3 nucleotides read TGTGCCAGCAGCGGGACTAGCGTCTACTCCTACAATGAGCAGTTCTTC.

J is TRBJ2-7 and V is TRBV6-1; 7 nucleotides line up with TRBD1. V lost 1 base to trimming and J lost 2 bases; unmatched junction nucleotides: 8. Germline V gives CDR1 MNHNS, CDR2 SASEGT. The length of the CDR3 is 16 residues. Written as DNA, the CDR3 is TGTGCCAGCAGTGAAGTGGGCTGGGACAGACCCTACGAGCAGTACTTC. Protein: CASSEVGWDRPYEQYF.

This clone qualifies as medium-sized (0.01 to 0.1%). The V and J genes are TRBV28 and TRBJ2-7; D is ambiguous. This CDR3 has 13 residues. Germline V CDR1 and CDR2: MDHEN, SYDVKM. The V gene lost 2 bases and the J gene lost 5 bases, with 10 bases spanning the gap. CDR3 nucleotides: TGTGCCAGCAGTTTAAGAGGATGGGACGAGCAGTACTTC. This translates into CASSLRGWDEQYF. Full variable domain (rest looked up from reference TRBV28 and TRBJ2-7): DVKVTQSSRYLVKRTGEKVFLECVQDMDHENMFWYRQDPGLGLRLIYFSYDVKMKEKGDIPEGYSVSREKKERFSLILESASTNQTSMYLCASSLRGWDEQYFGPGTRLTVT.

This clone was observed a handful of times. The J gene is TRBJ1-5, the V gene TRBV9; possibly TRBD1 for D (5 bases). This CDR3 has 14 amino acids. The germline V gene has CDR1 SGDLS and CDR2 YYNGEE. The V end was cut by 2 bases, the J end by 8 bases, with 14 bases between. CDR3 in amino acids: CASSVGQGIEPQHF. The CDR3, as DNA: TGTGCCAGCAGCGTCGGACAAGGGATTGAGCCCCAGCATTTT.

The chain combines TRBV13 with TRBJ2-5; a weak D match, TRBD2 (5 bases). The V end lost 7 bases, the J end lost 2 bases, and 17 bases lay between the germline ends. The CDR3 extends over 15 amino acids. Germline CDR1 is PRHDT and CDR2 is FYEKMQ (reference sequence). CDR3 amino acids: CASTPLGSVQETQYF. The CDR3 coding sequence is TGTGCCAGCACCCCCCTGGGTAGCGTACAAGAGACCCAGTACTTC.

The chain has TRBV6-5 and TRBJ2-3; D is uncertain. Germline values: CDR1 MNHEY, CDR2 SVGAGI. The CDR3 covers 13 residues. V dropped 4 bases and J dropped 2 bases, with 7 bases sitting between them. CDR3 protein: CASSLLNTDTQYF. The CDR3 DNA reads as TGTGCCAGCAGTTTACTAAACACAGATACGCAGTATTTT.

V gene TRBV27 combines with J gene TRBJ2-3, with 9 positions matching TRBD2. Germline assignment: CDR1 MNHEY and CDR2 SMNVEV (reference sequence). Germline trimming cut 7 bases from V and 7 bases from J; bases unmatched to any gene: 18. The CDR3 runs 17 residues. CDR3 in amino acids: CASNTPSAGGNPHTQYF. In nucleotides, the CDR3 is TGTGCCAGCAACACACCTTCGGCGGGAGGGAATCCTCATACGCAGTATTTT.

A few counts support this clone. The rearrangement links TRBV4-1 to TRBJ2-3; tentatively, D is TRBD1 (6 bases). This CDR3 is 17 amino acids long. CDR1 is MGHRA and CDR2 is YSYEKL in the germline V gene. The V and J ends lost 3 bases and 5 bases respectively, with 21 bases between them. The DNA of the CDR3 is TGCGCCAGCAGCCATGACAGGCCAAATTACGCCGAAGATACGCAGTATTTT. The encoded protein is CASSHDRPNYAEDTQYF.

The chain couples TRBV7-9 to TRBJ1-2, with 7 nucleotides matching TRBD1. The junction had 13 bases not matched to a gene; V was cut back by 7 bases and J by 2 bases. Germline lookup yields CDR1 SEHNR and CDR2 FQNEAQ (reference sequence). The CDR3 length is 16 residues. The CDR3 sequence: CASTIITGQRNYGYTF. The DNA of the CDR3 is TGTGCCAGCACCATTATTACGGGACAGAGAAACTATGGCTACACCTTC.

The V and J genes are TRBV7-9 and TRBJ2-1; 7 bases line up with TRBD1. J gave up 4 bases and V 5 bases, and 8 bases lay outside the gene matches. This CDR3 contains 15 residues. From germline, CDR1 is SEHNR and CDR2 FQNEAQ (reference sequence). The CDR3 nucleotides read TGTGCCAGCAGCCGAGGGGGCGGAACTTACAATGAGCAGTTCTTC. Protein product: CASSRGGGTYNEQFF.